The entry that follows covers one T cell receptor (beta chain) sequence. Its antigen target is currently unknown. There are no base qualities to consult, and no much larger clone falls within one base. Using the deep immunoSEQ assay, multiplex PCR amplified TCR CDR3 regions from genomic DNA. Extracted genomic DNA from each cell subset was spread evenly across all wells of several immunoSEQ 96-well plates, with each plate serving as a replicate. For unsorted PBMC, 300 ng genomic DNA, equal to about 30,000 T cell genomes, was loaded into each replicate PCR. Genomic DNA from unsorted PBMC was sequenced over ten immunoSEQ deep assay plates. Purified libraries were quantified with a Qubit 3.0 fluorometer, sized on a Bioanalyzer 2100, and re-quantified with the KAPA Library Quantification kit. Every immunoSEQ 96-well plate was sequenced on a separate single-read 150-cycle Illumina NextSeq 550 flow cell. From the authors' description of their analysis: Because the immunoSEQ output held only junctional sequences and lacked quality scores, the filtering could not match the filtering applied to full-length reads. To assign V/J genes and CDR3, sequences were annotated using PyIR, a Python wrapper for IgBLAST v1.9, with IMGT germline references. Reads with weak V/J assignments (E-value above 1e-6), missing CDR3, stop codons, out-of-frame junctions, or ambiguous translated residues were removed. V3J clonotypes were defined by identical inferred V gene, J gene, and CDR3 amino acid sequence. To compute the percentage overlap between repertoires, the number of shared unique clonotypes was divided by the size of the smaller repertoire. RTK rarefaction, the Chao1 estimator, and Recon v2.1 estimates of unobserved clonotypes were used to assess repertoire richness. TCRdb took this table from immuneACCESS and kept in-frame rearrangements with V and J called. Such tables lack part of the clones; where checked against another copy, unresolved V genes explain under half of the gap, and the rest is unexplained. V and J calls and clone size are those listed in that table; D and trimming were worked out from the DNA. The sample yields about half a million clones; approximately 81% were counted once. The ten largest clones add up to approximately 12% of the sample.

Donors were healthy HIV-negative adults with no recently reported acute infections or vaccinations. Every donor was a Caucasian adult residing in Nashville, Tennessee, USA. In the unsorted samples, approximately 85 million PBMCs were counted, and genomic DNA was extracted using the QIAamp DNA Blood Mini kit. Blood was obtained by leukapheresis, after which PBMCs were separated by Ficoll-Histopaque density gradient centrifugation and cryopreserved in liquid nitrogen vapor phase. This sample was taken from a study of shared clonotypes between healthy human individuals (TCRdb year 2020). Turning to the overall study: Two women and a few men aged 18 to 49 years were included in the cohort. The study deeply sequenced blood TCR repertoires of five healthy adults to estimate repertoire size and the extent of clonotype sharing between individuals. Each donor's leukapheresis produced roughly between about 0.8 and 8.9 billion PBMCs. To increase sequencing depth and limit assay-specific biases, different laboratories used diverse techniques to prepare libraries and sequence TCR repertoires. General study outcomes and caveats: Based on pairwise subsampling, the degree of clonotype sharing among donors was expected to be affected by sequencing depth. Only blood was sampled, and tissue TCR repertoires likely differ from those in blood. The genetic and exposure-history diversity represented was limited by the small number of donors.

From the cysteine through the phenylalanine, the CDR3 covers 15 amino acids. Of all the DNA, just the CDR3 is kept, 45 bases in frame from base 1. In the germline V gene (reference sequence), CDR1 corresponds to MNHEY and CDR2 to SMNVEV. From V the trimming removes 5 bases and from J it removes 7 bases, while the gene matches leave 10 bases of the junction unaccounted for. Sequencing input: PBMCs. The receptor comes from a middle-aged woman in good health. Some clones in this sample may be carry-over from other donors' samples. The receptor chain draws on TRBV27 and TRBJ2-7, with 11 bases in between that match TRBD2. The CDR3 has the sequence CASSPLAGGHGEQYF. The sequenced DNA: TGTGCCAGCAGTCCATTAGCGGGAGGGCATGGGGAGCAGTACTTC.